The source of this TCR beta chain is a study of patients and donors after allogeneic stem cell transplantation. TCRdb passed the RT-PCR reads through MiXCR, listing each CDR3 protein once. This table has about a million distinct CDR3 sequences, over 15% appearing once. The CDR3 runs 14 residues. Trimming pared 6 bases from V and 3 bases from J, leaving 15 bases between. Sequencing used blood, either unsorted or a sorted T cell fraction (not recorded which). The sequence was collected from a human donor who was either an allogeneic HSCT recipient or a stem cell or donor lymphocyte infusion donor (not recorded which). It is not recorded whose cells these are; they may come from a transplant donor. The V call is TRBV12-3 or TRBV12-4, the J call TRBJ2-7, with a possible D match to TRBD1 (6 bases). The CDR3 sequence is CASRITGQFYEQYF. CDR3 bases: TGTGCCAGCAGGATTACCGGACAGTTCTACGAGCAGTACTTC.